The TCR beta chain described here comes from a study of blood T cells in healthy people across ages. Germline V gene sequence: CDR1 SGDLS, CDR2 YYNGEE. The CDR3 length is 16 residues. The authors ran a second PCR of roughly 6 to 11 cycles using a sample-barcoded 5' primer and a J-beta primer mix. TCRdb reprocessed the 5' RACE reads via MiXCR and lists one record per CDR3 protein. The table lists some 1,500,000 distinct CDR3 sequences, approximately 43% of them singletons. The chain employs TRBV9 and TRBJ2-7, with D unresolved. The J call may not be correct, given that the DNA end is closer to TRBJ2-5. Sample: blood. The sequence came from a woman between 18 and 29 years old in good health. The CDR3 here is CASSVGVGLPRETQYF. The CDR3 DNA follows: TGTGCCAGCAGCGTAGGAGTTGGTCTTCCGAGGGAGACCCAGTACTTC.